This TCR beta chain is drawn from a study of blood T cell repertoires in COVID-19. Germline CDR1 and CDR2: WSHSY and SAAADI. This CDR3 contains 13 residues. With V trimmed by 6 bases and J by 10 bases, 2 bases remained unmatched. Sequenced by immunoSEQ multiplex PCR; TCRdb stores in-frame clones only, minus some. The sample lists about 100,000 clones, about nine tenths seen once, with 1% to 1.5% in the top ten. The source of this sequence is a woman aged 25 to 39 with acute or convalescent COVID-19. V is TRBV10-2 and J is TRBJ1-6; TRBD1 matches at 11 bases. The sequencing input was peripheral blood. CDR3 DNA: TGCGCCAGCAGGGACAGGGGGCTCTCACCCCTCCACTTT. Its protein product is CASRDRGLSPLHF.